This passage covers 30 T cell receptor beta chains from one sample sequenced in a study of T cell responses to AZD1222 COVID-19 vaccine. This table comes from immunoSEQ multiplex PCR, and its TCRdb copy is limited to in-frame clones, with some not included. The sample records about 140,000 clones, roughly nine tenths being singletons. Material: peripheral blood, obtained 28 days after the second dose of the MenACWY control vaccine. These receptors were obtained from an adult who received the MenACWY meningococcal vaccine as a control.

Here the CDR3 reads CASRPQGIATEAFF. CDR3 nucleotides: TGCGCCAGCAGACCACAGGGGATTGCCACTGAAGCTTTCTTT. The chain joins TRBV5-1 to TRBJ1-1; TRBD1 aligns across 7 bases. Germline assignment: CDR1 SGHRS and CDR2 YFSETQ. The CDR3 spans 14 residues. J gave up 4 bases and V 5 bases, and 8 bases lay outside the gene matches.

The J gene is TRBJ2-5, the V gene TRBV19, with unresolved D. The length of the CDR3 is 13 residues. The germline CDR1 and CDR2 sequences are LNHDA and SQIVND (reference sequence). The V end was cut by 7 bases, the J end by 5 bases, with 14 bases between. The CDR3 DNA reads as TGTGCCAGTACTTCCCCGGGCAGCGAGACCCAGTACTTC. It is translated as CASTSPGSETQYF.

In DNA form, the CDR3 reads TGTGCCAGCAGCCGAAGTCACGAGCAGTACTTC. Its translation is CASSRSHEQYF. The rearrangement uses TRBV11-1 and TRBJ2-7; no reliable D call. This CDR3 is built from 11 residues. The ends were cut back, 5 bases at V and 5 bases at J, with 7 bases in the middle. The germline V gene has CDR1 SGHAT and CDR2 FQDESV (reference sequence).

This chain uses TRBV11-3 with TRBJ2-3; TRBD2 matches 15 bases. The length of the CDR3 is 15 residues. In germline, CDR1 is SGHNT, CDR2 YENEEA. J lost 9 bases, V lost 4 bases, and 5 bases had no gene match. CDR3 in amino acids: CASSSRTSGGATQYF. CDR3 DNA sequence: TGTGCCAGCAGCTCCCGGACTAGCGGGGGGGCAACGCAGTATTTT.

The V gene is TRBV19, the J gene TRBJ1-1, with 8 bases identical to TRBD1. The J segment lost 0 bases and the V segment lost 5 bases, leaving 5 bases of the junction unmatched. The CDR3 has 15 amino acids. Per germline, CDR1 LNHDA and CDR2 SQIVND (reference sequence). In DNA form, the CDR3 reads TGTGCCAGTAGTGGGACAGGAGCTGTGAACACTGAAGCTTTCTTT. This translates into CASSGTGAVNTEAFF.

V gene TRBV7-3 combines with J gene TRBJ1-5; D possibly corresponds to TRBD1 (6 bases). The ends were cut back, 5 bases at V and 6 bases at J, with 11 bases in the middle. Per germline, CDR1 SGHTA and CDR2 FQGTGA. The CDR3 totals 13 residues. The CDR3 spells CASSPDRSQPQHF. CDR3 DNA sequence: TGTGCCAGCAGCCCAGACAGGAGTCAGCCCCAGCATTTT.

The chain employs TRBV3-1 (or the pseudogene TRBV3-2) and TRBJ2-3; perhaps TRBD2 as D (5 bases). Germline assignment: CDR1 LGHDT and CDR2 YNNKEL (reference sequence). The length of the CDR3 is 13 residues. V lost 3 bases and J lost 13, with 17 bases in between. The CDR3 spells CASSQERTHGEYF. DNA for the CDR3: TGTGCCAGCAGCCAGGAACGTACCCACGGGGAGTATTTT.

The chain links TRBV28 to TRBJ2-3, with TRBD1 as a possible D gene (6 bases). The length of the CDR3 is 14 residues. Trimming left V 4 bases short and J 5 bases short, with 13 bases between. Germline CDR1 MDHEN, CDR2 SYDVKM. CDR3 bases: TGTGCCAGCAGTTCCGGACAGCCTAAAGATACGCAGTATTTT. It codes for CASSSGQPKDTQYF.

This chain links TRBV19 with TRBJ2-2; 10 bases line up with TRBD2. V shed 5 bases, J shed 5 bases, and the junction held 11 bases outside the gene matches. Germline CDR1 is LNHDA and CDR2 is SQIVND (reference sequence). CDR3 length equals 17 residues. CDR3: CASSSPVLAGVTGELFF. Here the CDR3 DNA reads TGTGCCAGTAGTTCCCCGGTCCTAGCGGGAGTAACCGGGGAGCTGTTTTTT.

The table lists this clone with a few counts. This sequence joins TRBV5-8 and TRBJ2-7; 10 bases map to TRBD1. Germline-derived CDR1 and CDR2 are SGHTS and YDEGEE. CDR3 size: 14 residues. Unmatched junction bases numbered 3, after V lost 0 bases and J lost 6 bases. The CDR3 sequence is CASSLGQGAFEQYF. CDR3 DNA sequence: TGTGCCAGCAGCTTGGGACAGGGGGCCTTCGAGCAGTACTTC.

This clone has a single count. V and J are TRBV7-4 and TRBJ2-2; weak D call: TRBD2 (6 bases). The germline V gene encodes CDR1 SGHVT and CDR2 SQSDAQ. The CDR3 totals 16 residues. Trimming left V 5 bases short and J 8 bases short, with 21 bases between. CDR3 nucleotides: TGTGCCAGCAGCCCGCACGCGGGACTTATTTGTGGGGAGCTGTTTTTT. It translates to CASSPHAGLICGELFF.

The rearrangement joins TRBV2 to TRBJ1-1, with 9 bases aligning to TRBD1. CDR3 length: 13 amino acids. Germline CDR1 and CDR2: SNHLY and FYNNEI. V shed 6 bases, J shed 3 bases, and the junction held 2 bases outside the gene matches. Here the CDR3 reads CASSGDRDTEAFF. The CDR3, as DNA: TGTGCCAGCAGCGGGGACAGGGACACTGAAGCTTTCTTT.

The gene calls are TRBV4-2 and TRBJ1-4; no firm D call. The germline CDR1 and CDR2 sequences are LGHNA and YNFKEQ. The CDR3 is 14 residues long. V lost 0 bases, J lost 4 bases, and 6 bases lay in between. The DNA of the CDR3 is TGTGCCAGCAGCCAAGACGGAGGTAATGAAAAACTGTTTTTT. This encodes CASSQDGGNEKLFF.

CDR3 protein: CASSPLDGGGTGELFF. CDR3 sequence (DNA): TGTGCCAGCAGCCCCTTAGACGGCGGGGGGACCGGGGAGCTGTTTTTT. J is TRBJ2-2 and V is TRBV6-6; TRBD2 aligns across 8 bases. Losses at the gene ends were 6 bases for V and 5 bases for J; bases not matched to a gene: 11. CDR1 is MNHNY and CDR2 is SVGAGI in the germline V gene (reference sequence). This CDR3 contains 16 residues.

The chain employs TRBV4-3 and TRBJ1-4, with a weak D call TRBD1 (5 bases). The CDR3 is made up of 15 amino acids. V gave up 6 bases and J gave up 5 bases, with 16 bases separating them. Germline loops: CDR1 LGHNA, CDR2 YSLEER. The CDR3 coding sequence is TGCGCCAGCAGTTCGGATGGAGGGGCCAATGAAAAACTGTTTTTT. This codes for CASSSDGGANEKLFF.

The sample holds a few counts of this clone. In nucleotides, the CDR3 is TGTGCCAGCAGTTTATTCTCCGGGGGGCAGGGGGGCTACACCTTC. Translated: CASSLFSGGQGGYTF. The J gene is TRBJ1-2, the V gene TRBV27; possibly TRBD1 for D (6 bases). This CDR3 has 15 amino acids. Trimming removed 1 base from V and 8 bases from J, with 17 bases in between. Germline lookup yields CDR1 MNHEY and CDR2 SMNVEV (reference sequence).

The chain carries TRBV7-2 and TRBJ2-1; D gene uncertain. V shed 4 bases and J shed 7 bases, with 20 bases lying between them. Per germline, CDR1 SGHTA and CDR2 FQGNSA. The CDR3 contains 16 residues. Here the CDR3 reads CASSYLSRMDFNEQFF. The CDR3 region has the DNA TGTGCCAGCAGCTACCTCTCCAGGATGGATTTTAATGAGCAGTTCTTC.

This chain links TRBV6-1 with TRBJ2-1; 9 bases are a match to TRBD2. This CDR3 has 16 amino acids. Germline values: CDR1 MNHNS, CDR2 SASEGT. V shed 2 bases and J 10 bases; nucleotides not matched to a gene: 12. The DNA for the CDR3 is TGTGCCAGCAGTGAAACGTTGACTAGCGGTTTCCGAGAGCAGTTCTTC. This gives the protein CASSETLTSGFREQFF.

The chain joins TRBV12-3 or TRBV12-4 to TRBJ1-4, with a possible D match to TRBD1 (5 bases). Trimming stripped 8 bases from V and 7 bases from J, with 14 bases between. The length of the CDR3 is 13 residues. This CDR3 reads CASRGGGSEKLFF. The CDR3 DNA reads TGTGCCAGCCGGGGGGGTGGGAGTGAAAAACTGTTTTTT.

The genes are TRBV5-6 and TRBJ1-1; no clear D gene. The germline V and J ends were trimmed by 0 bases and 3 bases, with 0 bases remaining between them. The CDR3 is 11 residues long. CDR1 is SGHDT and CDR2 is YYEEEE in the germline V gene. CDR3 sequence reads: CASSLDTEAFF. DNA of the CDR3: TGTGCCAGCAGCTTGGACACTGAAGCTTTCTTT. Together with reference TRBV5-6 and TRBJ1-1, the CDR3 gives the full variable domain: DAGVTQSPTHLIKTRGQQVTLRCSPKSGHDTVSWYQQALGQGPQFIFQYYEEEERQRGNFPDRFSGHQFPNYSSELNVNALLLGDSALYLCASSLDTEAFFGQGTRLTVV.

The chain recombines TRBV25-1 with TRBJ1-4; D remains unclear. From germline, CDR1 is MGHDK and CDR2 SYGVNS. This CDR3 is built from 16 residues. V was cut by 6 bases and J by 8 bases, with 22 bases left in between. The CDR3 loop reads CASSPTLIPGGEKLFF. CDR3 in DNA: TGTGCCAGCAGCCCGACCTTGATTCCAGGAGGGGAAAAACTGTTTTTT.

The chain employs TRBV3-1 (or the pseudogene TRBV3-2) and TRBJ1-6; 9 nucleotides align to TRBD1. Germline CDR1 LGHDT, CDR2 YNNKEL (reference sequence). The CDR3 spans 14 residues. V dropped 6 bases and J dropped 6; count of bases not matched to a gene: 3. Here the CDR3 reads CASRDRGGNSPLHF. The CDR3 DNA reads as TGTGCCAGCAGGGACAGGGGTGGTAATTCACCCCTCCACTTT.

The rearrangement links TRBV28 to TRBJ2-7, with TRBD2 identical over 7 bases. This CDR3 contains 15 residues. Trimming took 2 bases from V and 4 from J; bases not matched to a gene: 8. Germline CDR1 and CDR2: MDHEN and SYDVKM. The CDR3 protein is CASSLSGAGLYEQYF. Here the CDR3 DNA reads TGTGCCAGCAGTTTAAGCGGGGCCGGCCTTTACGAGCAGTACTTC. The complete variable domain, with remaining parts taken from reference TRBV28 and TRBJ2-7, reads DVKVTQSSRYLVKRTGEKVFLECVQDMDHENMFWYRQDPGLGLRLIYFSYDVKMKEKGDIPEGYSVSREKKERFSLILESASTNQTSMYLCASSLSGAGLYEQYFGPGTRLTVT.

J is TRBJ1-1 and V is TRBV11-1; D possibly corresponds to TRBD1 (6 bases). Trimming took 5 bases from V and 1 from J, leaving 8 bases between them. CDR3 length: 13 residues. CDR1 and CDR2 (germline): SGHAT, FQDESV (reference sequence). CDR3 in amino acids: CASSLQGNTEAFF. Written as DNA, the CDR3 is TGTGCCAGCAGCCTACAGGGGAACACTGAAGCTTTCTTT.

The rearrangement uses TRBV2 and TRBJ1-4, with TRBD1 matching 7 bases. Germline values: CDR1 SNHLY, CDR2 FYNNEI. The J segment lost 8 bases and the V segment lost 3 bases, leaving 9 bases of the junction unmatched. This CDR3 is built from 15 residues. CDR3 DNA: TGTGCCAGCAGTGACCGACAGGGCAGGAGAGAAAAACTGTTTTTT. Its translation: CASSDRQGRREKLFF.

This clone has more than one count but fewer than ten. The chain recombines TRBV7-3 with TRBJ1-2; 8 bases line up with TRBD1. This CDR3 spans 16 amino acids. J lost 4 bases, V lost 5 bases, and 12 bases had no gene match. The germline CDR1 and CDR2 sequences are SGHTA and FQGTGA. CDR3 in DNA: TGTGCCAGCAGCCCCCACGGACAGGGAGTGAGCTATGGCTACACCTTC. This translates into CASSPHGQGVSYGYTF.

This CDR3 reads CASSVTSGRENEQFF. As DNA, the CDR3 is TGTGCCAGCAGCGTCACTAGCGGGAGGGAGAATGAGCAGTTCTTC. The chain combines TRBV9 with TRBJ2-1; 13 nucleotides agree with TRBD2. This CDR3 comprises 15 residues. The junction had 3 bases not matched to a gene; V was cut back by 2 bases and J by 7 bases. Germline V gives CDR1 SGDLS, CDR2 YYNGEE.

V usage is TRBV18 and J usage is TRBJ2-7; 8 bases align to TRBD2. There are 15 residues in the CDR3. Germline trimming cut 0 bases from V and 2 bases from J; bases unmatched to any gene: 3. Germline-derived CDR1 and CDR2 are KGHSH and LQKENI. The CDR3 loop reads CASSPPQAGAYEQYF. As DNA, the CDR3 is TGTGCCAGCTCACCACCGCAAGCGGGAGCCTACGAGCAGTACTTC.

This chain links TRBV10-3 with TRBJ1-2; no firm D call. CDR3 length equals 17 residues. The V end was cut by 4 bases, the J end by 0 bases, with 18 bases between. Germline values: CDR1 ENHRY, CDR2 SYGVKD. In nucleotides, the CDR3 is TGTGCCATCAGTGGCAGTTCTAGACATCTTTCTAACTATGGCTACACCTTC. Translation gives CAISGSSRHLSNYGYTF.

This clone was seen a single time. This chain connects TRBV30 to TRBJ1-1; D is unresolved. The germline gives CDR1 GTSNPN, CDR2 SVGIG (reference sequence). The V end lost 3 bases, the J end lost 0 bases, and 20 bases lay between the germline ends. The CDR3 runs to 17 residues. CDR3 bases: TGTGCCTGGAGAAAAGGCGGGATAAGGCCTATGAACACTGAAGCTTTCTTT. Translated: CAWRKGGIRPMNTEAFF.